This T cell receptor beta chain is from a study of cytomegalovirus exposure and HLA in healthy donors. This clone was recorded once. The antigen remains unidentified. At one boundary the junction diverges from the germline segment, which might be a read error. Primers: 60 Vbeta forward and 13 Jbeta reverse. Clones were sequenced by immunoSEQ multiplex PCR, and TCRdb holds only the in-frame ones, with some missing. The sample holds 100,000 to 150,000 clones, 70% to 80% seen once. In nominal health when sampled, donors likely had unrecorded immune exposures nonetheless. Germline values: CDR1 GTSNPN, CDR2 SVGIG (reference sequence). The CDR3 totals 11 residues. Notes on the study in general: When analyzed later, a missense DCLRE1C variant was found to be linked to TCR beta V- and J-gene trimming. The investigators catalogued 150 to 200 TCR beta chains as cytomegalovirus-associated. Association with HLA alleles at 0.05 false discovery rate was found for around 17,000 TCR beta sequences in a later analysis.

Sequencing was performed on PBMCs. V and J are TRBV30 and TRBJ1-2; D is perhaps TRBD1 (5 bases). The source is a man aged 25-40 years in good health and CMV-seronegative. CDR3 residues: CAWSTGYGYPF. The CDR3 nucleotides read TGTGCCTGGAGTACAGGCTATGGCTACCCCTTC.